Below, one T cell receptor (beta chain) is given with its context. Its antigen is as yet unknown. The repertoire was sequenced with immunoSEQ multiplex PCR; TCRdb's copy has only in-frame clones and lacks some. Among almost 85,000 clones listed, 90% to 95% were seen once. Patients with autoimmune history or systemic immunosuppression were excluded. Sampled blood was obtained at baseline, cycle 4 day 1, and cycle 7 day 1. This entry comes from a study of OX40 agonist ivuxolimab in advanced cancers. Study as a whole: Participants averaged roughly 57 years of age (range roughly 23 to 80) and were 82.7% male. Study-wide results and caveats: At 0.1 to 3.0 mg/kg, CD4+ and CD8+ blood T cells expanded clonally by week 6.

This receptor was obtained from an adult with an advanced solid tumor such as melanoma, head and neck, liver or kidney cancer. The starting material was CD4+ or CD8+ T cells sorted from blood, obtained in a trial of the OX40 agonist ivuxolimab.

This CDR3 is CATSRAGVLEQYF. The CDR3 region has the DNA TGTGCCACCAGCAGAGCTGGAGTCCTTGAGCAGTACTTC. This chain connects TRBV15 to TRBJ2-7; D gene unclear. Germline CDR1 reads LNHNV; CDR2 reads YYDKDF (reference sequence). Trimming took off 1 base at V and 7 bases at J, with 11 bases between the two ends. The CDR3 has 13 amino acids.